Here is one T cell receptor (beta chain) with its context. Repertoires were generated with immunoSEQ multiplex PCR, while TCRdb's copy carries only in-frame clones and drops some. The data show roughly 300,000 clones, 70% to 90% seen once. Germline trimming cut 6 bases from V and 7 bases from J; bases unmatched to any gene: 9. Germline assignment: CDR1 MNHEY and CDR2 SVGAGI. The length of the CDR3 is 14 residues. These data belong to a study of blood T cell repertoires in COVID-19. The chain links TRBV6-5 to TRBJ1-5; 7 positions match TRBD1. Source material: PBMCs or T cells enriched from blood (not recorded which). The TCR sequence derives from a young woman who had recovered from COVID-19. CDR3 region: CASRETGKGQPQHF. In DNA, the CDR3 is TGTGCCAGCAGAGAGACAGGGAAGGGCCAGCCCCAGCATTTT.